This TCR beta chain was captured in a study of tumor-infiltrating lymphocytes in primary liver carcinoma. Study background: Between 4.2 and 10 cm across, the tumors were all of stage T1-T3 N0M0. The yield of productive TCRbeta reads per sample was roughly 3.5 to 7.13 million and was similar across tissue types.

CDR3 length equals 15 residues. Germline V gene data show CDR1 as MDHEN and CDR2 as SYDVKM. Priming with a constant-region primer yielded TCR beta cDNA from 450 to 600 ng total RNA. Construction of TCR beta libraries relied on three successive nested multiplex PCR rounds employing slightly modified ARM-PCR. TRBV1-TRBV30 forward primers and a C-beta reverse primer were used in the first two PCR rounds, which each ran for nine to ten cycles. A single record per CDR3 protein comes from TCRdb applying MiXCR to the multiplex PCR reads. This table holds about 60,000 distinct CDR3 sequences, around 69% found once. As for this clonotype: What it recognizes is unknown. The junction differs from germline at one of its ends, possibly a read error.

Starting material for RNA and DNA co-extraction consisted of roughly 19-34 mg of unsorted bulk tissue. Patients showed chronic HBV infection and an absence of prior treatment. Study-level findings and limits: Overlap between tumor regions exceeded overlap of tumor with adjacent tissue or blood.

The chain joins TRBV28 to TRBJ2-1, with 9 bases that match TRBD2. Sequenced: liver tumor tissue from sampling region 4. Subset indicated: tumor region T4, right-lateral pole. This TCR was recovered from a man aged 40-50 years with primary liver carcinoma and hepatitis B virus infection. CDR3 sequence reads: CASTPASGIYDEQFF. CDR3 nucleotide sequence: TGTGCCAGTACCCCTGCTAGCGGGATCTACGATGAGCAGTTCTTC.